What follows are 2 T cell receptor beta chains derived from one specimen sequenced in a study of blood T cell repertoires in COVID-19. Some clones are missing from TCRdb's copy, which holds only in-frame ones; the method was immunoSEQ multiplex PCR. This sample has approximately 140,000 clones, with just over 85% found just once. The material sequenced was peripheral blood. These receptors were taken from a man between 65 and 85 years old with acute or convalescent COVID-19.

For the CDR3, the DNA is TGTGCCATCAGTAGACAGGAAATCTATGGCTACACCTTC. Encoded protein: CAISRQEIYGYTF. The V call is TRBV10-3, the J call TRBJ1-2; tentatively, D is TRBD1 (6 bases). The CDR3 has 13 residues. With 5 bases removed from V and 4 bases from J, the gap between germline ends came to 11 bases. Germline V CDR1 and CDR2: ENHRY, SYGVKD.

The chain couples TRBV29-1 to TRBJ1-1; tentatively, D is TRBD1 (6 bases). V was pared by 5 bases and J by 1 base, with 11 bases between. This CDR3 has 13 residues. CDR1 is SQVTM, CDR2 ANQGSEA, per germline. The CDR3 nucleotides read TGCAGCGTTCAGGGACACTCGAACACTGAAGCTTTCTTT. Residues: CSVQGHSNTEAFF.